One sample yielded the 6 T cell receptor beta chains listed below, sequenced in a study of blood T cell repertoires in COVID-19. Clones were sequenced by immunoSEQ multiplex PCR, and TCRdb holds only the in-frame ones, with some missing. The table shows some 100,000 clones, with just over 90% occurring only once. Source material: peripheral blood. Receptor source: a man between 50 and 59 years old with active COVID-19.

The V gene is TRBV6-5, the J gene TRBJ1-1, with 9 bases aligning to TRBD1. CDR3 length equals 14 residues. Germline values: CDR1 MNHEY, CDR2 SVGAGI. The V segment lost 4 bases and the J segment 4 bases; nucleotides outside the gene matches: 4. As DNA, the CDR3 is TGTGCCAGCAGTTTCGGACAGGGGAGCACTGAAGCTTTCTTT. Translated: CASSFGQGSTEAFF.

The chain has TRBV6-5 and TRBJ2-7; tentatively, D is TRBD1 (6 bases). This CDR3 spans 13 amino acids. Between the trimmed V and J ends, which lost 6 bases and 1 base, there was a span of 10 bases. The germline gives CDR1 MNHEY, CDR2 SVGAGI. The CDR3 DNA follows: TGTGCCAGCAGACCTGGACAGTCCTACGAGCAGTACTTC. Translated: CASRPGQSYEQYF.

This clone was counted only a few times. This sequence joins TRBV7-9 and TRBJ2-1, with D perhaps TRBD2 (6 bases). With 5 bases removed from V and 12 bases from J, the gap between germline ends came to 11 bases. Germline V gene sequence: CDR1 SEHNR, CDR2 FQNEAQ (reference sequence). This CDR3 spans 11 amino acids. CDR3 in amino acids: CASSPGVGQFF. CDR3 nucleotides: TGTGCCAGCAGCCCGGGAGTCGGGCAGTTCTTC.

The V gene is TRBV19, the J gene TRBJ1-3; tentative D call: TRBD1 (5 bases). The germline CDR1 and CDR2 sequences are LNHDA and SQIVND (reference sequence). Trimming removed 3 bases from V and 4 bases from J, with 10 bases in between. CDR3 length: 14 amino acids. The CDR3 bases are TGTGCCAGTAGTATCACAGGTAGAGGAAACACCATATATTTT. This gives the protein CASSITGRGNTIYF.

The DNA of the CDR3 is TGTGCCAGTAGTACCCAGACAGGGCCGGCCGTCGGCTATGGCTACACCTTC. Its translation is CASSTQTGPAVGYGYTF. The rearrangement links TRBV19 to TRBJ1-2; 7 bases fit TRBD1. Germline CDR1 is LNHDA and CDR2 is SQIVND (reference sequence). V gave up 4 bases and J gave up 4 bases; unmatched junction bases: 15. This CDR3 region has 17 residues.

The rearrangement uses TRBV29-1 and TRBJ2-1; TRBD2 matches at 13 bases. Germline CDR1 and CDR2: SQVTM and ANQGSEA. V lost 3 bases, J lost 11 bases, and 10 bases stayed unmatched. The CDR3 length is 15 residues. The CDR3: CSVDDPGTSGEKQFF. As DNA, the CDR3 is TGCAGCGTTGATGATCCCGGGACTAGCGGGGAAAAGCAGTTCTTC.